These 17 T cell receptor beta chains were sequenced from one sample in a study of spatial heterogeneity in lung cancer. Using its own MiXCR run on the 5' RACE reads, TCRdb lists one record per CDR3 protein. The sample gives approximately 44,000 distinct CDR3 sequences, roughly an eighth of which show up once; 55% to 65% is in the top ten. Time point reported: sample taken at primary tumor resection. This specimen consisted of PBMCs, obtained at surgery. The receptor source for this set is a male donor with early-stage non-small cell lung cancer.

This clonotype was observed a few times. This chain uses TRBV29-1 with TRBJ1-5, with TRBD1 identical over 8 bases. This CDR3 region has 12 residues. The V gene end was trimmed by 6 bases and the J gene end by 6 bases; junction bases not matched to a gene: 4. Germline CDR1 is SQVTM and CDR2 is ANQGSEA. CDR3 in amino acids: CSVAGTGQPQHF. The CDR3, as DNA: TGCAGCGTGGCCGGGACAGGTCAGCCCCAGCATTTT.

The V call is TRBV29-1, the J call TRBJ2-5; possible D gene TRBD1, 6 bases. This CDR3 region has 14 residues. V was cut by 3 bases and J by 1 base, with 12 bases left in between. Germline V gives CDR1 SQVTM, CDR2 ANQGSEA. This CDR3 reads CSVERQGRQETQYF. The CDR3 DNA sequence: TGCAGCGTTGAGAGGCAGGGGCGCCAAGAGACCCAGTACTTC.

The CDR3 here is CASSLIDAGSYNEQFF. The CDR3 nucleotides read TGCGCCAGCAGCTTGATTGACGCGGGTTCCTACAATGAGCAGTTCTTC. The chain combines TRBV5-1 with TRBJ2-1, with D possibly being TRBD2 (5 bases). The CDR3 totals 16 residues. With 1 base removed from V and 1 base from J, the gap between germline ends came to 12 bases. The V gene's germline CDR1 is SGHRS and CDR2 YFSETQ.

This clonotype appeared many times. This rearrangement joins TRBV9 to TRBJ1-2; D not resolved. V shed 5 bases and J shed 4 bases, with 12 bases lying between them. The CDR3 extends over 13 amino acids. CDR1 is SGDLS and CDR2 is YYNGEE in the germline V gene. This CDR3 reads CASRSIQIYGYTF. In DNA form, the CDR3 reads TGTGCCAGCAGATCGATACAGATCTATGGCTACACCTTC.

The chain couples TRBV20-1 to TRBJ2-3, with a weak D call TRBD2 (6 bases). The V gene's germline CDR1 is DFQATT and CDR2 SNEGSKA (reference sequence). V was cut by 7 bases and J by 3 bases, with 11 bases left in between. This CDR3 has 12 residues. The CDR3 is CSVPGTTDTQYF. The DNA for the CDR3 is TGCAGTGTTCCCGGGACTACAGATACGCAGTATTTT.

This clonotype is termed medium-sized. The chain is built from TRBV7-6 and TRBJ2-1; no firm D call. V lost 1 base, J lost 2 bases, and 6 bases lay in between. CDR1 is SGHVS, CDR2 FNYEAQ, per germline. This CDR3 is 14 amino acids long. The CDR3 loop is CASSLVPTYNEQFF. CDR3 coding DNA: TGTGCCAGCAGCTTAGTTCCAACCTACAATGAGCAGTTCTTC.

This clonotype was seen many times. The rearrangement joins TRBV18 to TRBJ2-2, with no clear D. The CDR3 loop spans 16 amino acids. Looked up from germline, CDR1 is KGHSH and CDR2 is LQKENI. V was cut by 1 base and J by 3 bases, with 12 bases left in between. The CDR3 nucleotides read TGTGCCAGCTCACCACTACGGGCGACGGACACCGGGGAGCTGTTTTTT. Translating gives CASSPLRATDTGELFF. Looking up the rest from reference TRBV18 and TRBJ2-2 gives the full variable domain: NAGVMQNPRHLVRRRGQEARLRCSPMKGHSHVYWYRQLPEEGLKFMVYLQKENIIDESGMPKERFSAEFPKEGPSILRIQQVVRGDSAAYFCASSPLRATDTGELFFGEGSRLTVL.

This clonotype was observed many times. The V call is TRBV10-3, the J call TRBJ1-5; 7 bases line up with TRBD1. Germline V gene sequence: CDR1 ENHRY, CDR2 SYGVKD. This CDR3 is 14 amino acids long. The trim removed 7 bases at V and 5 bases at J, leaving 8 bases unmatched. The CDR3 reads CAITQGPYDQPQHF. In DNA, the CDR3 is TGTGCCATCACACAGGGGCCTTATGATCAGCCCCAGCATTTT.

This clonotype was observed at least ten times. This chain uses TRBV5-1 with TRBJ2-3, with a weak D call TRBD1 (5 bases). The CDR3 runs to 14 residues. Per germline, CDR1 SGHRS and CDR2 YFSETQ. Trimming removed 1 base at V and 6 bases at J, with 12 bases between. The CDR3 spells CASSLSDAGDTQYF. For the CDR3, the DNA is TGCGCCAGCAGCTTGTCGGACGCAGGGGATACGCAGTATTTT.

Many counts were recorded for this clonotype. This rearrangement joins TRBV5-8 to TRBJ2-5; D remains ambiguous. The germline V gene has CDR1 SGHTS and CDR2 YDEGEE. The CDR3 is made up of 15 amino acids. Trimming cost V 3 bases and J 4 bases, with 16 bases left between them. Written as DNA, the CDR3 is TGTGCCAGCAGCTCTGTCTGGGGTGCTGCAGAGACCCAGTACTTC. This encodes CASSSVWGAAETQYF.

This clonotype was counted once. CDR3 DNA: TGCAGTACCCCCCCCAGACAGGATAAGAACACTGAAGCTTTCTTT. Translating gives CSTPPRQDKNTEAFF. The chain employs TRBV20-1 and TRBJ1-1; D possibly corresponds to TRBD1 (6 bases). V lost 8 bases and J lost 1, with 20 bases in between. Germline V gene lookup returns CDR1 DFQATT and CDR2 SNEGSKA (reference sequence). The CDR3 extends over 15 amino acids.

This clonotype was seen a few times. The chain combines TRBV5-1 with TRBJ2-7; D may be TRBD1 or TRBD2 (5 bases each). V lost 4 bases, J lost 5 bases, and 13 bases lay in between. There are 13 residues in the CDR3. Germline V CDR1 and CDR2: SGHRS, YFSETQ. Here the CDR3 DNA reads TGCGCCAGCAGCCCCGGGACGGCAAACGAGCAGTACTTC. Translation: CASSPGTANEQYF.

The chain recombines TRBV7-9 with TRBJ2-5; no firm D call. V lost 5 bases, J lost 5 bases, and 9 bases lay in between. This CDR3 spans 12 amino acids. Germline V gene data show CDR1 as SEHNR and CDR2 as FQNEAQ (reference sequence). DNA for the CDR3: TGTGCCAGCAGCCTTGACCCTGAGACCCAGTACTTC. Translation: CASSLDPETQYF.

CDR3 region: CARSSTSGSDEQFF. The CDR3 bases are TGTGCCAGAAGCTCGACTAGCGGGAGCGATGAGCAGTTCTTC. The chain combines TRBV5-3 with TRBJ2-1; 12 nucleotides line up with TRBD2. TRBV5-3 is identified as an open reading frame with a role that is uncertain. CDR3 size: 14 residues. V lost 3 bases and J lost 8; bases outside the gene matches: 3.

This clonotype was counted at least ten times. The chain carries TRBV12-3 or TRBV12-4 and TRBJ2-7; perhaps TRBD1 as D (5 bases). V was cut by 0 bases and J by 6 bases, with 21 bases left in between. The CDR3 sequence is 17 residues long. CDR3 DNA sequence: TGTGCCAGCAGTTTAGCTAGAACAGGCCTACTCAGGCCCGAGCAGTACTTC. The encoded protein is CASSLARTGLLRPEQYF.

This clonotype turned up a few times. The chain has TRBV29-1 and TRBJ2-3, with 8 bases identical to TRBD2. The germline V gene encodes CDR1 SQVTM and CDR2 ANQGSEA. The CDR3 totals 15 residues. V gave up 4 bases and J gave up 3 bases; unmatched junction bases: 9. The CDR3 nucleotides are TGCAGCGTTGCTGAGCGGGGGCAAATAACAGATACGCAGTATTTT. Amino acids: CSVAERGQITDTQYF.

This rearrangement joins TRBV7-9 to TRBJ2-1; 10 bases fit TRBD1. The V and J ends lost 5 bases and 9 bases, in that order; junction bases with no gene match: 10. The CDR3 is 15 residues long. Germline V gene lookup returns CDR1 SEHNR and CDR2 FQNEAQ (reference sequence). The CDR3 region has the DNA TGTGCCAGCAGCCCCCGACAGGGGGCTTTCCCTGAGCAGTTCTTC. This gives the protein CASSPRQGAFPEQFF.